This record looks at one T cell receptor (beta chain) sequence and its context. This entry is derived from a study of blood T cell repertoires in COVID-19. As for the study in general: Material from acute and convalescent COVID-19 was sourced from the United States, Italy and Spain.

Sequenced by immunoSEQ multiplex PCR; TCRdb stores in-frame clones only, minus some. This repertoire shows 270,000 or so clones, approximately 90% found once; its top ten account for 2.3%. Sequenced: PBMCs or T cells enriched from blood (not recorded which). The clonotype was recovered from a woman aged 40 to 50 with acute COVID-19.

The CDR3 DNA reads as TGTGCCAGCAGCTTGGAGGGGGAGAGTTTTGGCTACACCTTC. Its protein product is CASSLEGESFGYTF. V is TRBV5-5 and J is TRBJ1-2; D might be TRBD1 (6 bases). CDR3 length: 14 residues. Germline CDR1 and CDR2: SGHKS and YYEKEE (reference sequence). The V and J ends lost 0 bases and 7 bases respectively, with 13 bases between them.